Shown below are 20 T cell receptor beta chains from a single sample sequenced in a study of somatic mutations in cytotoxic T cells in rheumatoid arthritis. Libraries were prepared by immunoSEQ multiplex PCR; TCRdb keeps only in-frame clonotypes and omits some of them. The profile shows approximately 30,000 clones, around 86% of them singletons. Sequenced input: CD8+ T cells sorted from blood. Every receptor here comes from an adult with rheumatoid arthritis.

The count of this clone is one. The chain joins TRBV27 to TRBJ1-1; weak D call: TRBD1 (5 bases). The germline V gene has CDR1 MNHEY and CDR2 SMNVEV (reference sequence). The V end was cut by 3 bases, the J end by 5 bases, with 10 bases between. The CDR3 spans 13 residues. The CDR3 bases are TGTGCCAGCAGTTTGGGGGACCAGACTGAAGCTTTCTTT. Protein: CASSLGDQTEAFF.

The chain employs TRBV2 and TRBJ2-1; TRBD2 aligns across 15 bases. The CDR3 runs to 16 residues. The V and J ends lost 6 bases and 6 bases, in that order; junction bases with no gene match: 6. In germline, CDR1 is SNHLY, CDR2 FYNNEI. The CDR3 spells CASRVPGLAGGNEQFF. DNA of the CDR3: TGTGCCAGCAGAGTGCCGGGACTAGCGGGAGGCAATGAGCAGTTCTTC.

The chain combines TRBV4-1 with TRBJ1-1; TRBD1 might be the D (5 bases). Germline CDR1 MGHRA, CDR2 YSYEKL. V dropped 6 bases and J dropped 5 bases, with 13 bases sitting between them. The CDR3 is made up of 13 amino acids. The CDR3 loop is CASRRPGGTEAFF. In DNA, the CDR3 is TGCGCCAGCAGACGACCGGGGGGTACTGAAGCTTTCTTT.

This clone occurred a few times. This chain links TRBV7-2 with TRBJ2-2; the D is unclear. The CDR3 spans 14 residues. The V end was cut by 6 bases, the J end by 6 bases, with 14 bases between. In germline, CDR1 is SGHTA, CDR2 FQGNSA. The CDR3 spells CASREPSSSGELFF. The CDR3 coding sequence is TGTGCCAGCAGGGAACCCTCCTCGTCCGGGGAGCTGTTTTTT.

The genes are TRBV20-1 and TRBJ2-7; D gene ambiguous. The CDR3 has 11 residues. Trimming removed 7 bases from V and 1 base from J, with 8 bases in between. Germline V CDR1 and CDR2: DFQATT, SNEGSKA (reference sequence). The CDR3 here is CSVWGSYEQYF. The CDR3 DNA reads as TGCAGTGTGTGGGGTTCCTACGAGCAGTACTTC.

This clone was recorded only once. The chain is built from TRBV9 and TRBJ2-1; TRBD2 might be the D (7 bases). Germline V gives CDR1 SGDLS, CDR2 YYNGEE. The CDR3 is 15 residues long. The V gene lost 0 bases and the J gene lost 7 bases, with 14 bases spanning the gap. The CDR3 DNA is TGTGCCAGCAGCGTAGGAGGGGGGGCTTCAAATGAGCAGTTCTTC. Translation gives CASSVGGGASNEQFF.

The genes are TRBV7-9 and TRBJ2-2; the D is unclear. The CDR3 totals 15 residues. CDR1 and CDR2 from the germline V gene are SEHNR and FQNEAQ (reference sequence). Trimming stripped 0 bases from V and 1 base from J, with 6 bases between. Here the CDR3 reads CASSLAGMNTGELFF. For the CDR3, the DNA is TGTGCCAGCAGCTTAGCGGGCATGAACACCGGGGAGCTGTTTTTT.

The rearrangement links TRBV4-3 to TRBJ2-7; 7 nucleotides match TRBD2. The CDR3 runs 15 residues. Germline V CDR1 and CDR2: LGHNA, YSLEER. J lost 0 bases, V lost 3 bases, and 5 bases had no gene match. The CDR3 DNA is TGCGCCAGCAGCCAGTCTAGCGGACCCTCCTACGAGCAGTACTTC. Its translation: CASSQSSGPSYEQYF.

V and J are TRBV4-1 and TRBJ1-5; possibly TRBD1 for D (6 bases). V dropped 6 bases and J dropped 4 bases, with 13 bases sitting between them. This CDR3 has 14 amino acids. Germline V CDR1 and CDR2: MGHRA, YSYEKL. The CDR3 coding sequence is TGCGCCAGCAGACGGACAGTCAATAATCAGCCCCAGCATTTT. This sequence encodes CASRRTVNNQPQHF.

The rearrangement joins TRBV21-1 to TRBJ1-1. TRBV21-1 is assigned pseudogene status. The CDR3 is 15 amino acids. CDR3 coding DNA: TGTGCCAGCAGCTTTCGCGGGGGGCTGGGGACTGAAGCTTTCTTT. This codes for CASSFRGGLGTEAFF.

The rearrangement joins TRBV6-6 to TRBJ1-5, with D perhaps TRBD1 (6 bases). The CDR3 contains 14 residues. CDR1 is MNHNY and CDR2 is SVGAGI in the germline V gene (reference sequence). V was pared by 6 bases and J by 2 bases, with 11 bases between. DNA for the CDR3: TGTGCCAGCAGCCCCGGGGGGCGCAATCAGCCCCAGCATTTT. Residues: CASSPGGRNQPQHF.

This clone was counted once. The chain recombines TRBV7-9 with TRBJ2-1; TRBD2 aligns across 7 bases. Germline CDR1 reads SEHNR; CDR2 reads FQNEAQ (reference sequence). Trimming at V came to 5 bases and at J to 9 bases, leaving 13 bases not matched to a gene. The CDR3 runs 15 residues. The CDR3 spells CASSVAGAPGGEQFF. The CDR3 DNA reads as TGTGCCAGCAGCGTGGCGGGAGCCCCCGGGGGTGAGCAGTTCTTC.

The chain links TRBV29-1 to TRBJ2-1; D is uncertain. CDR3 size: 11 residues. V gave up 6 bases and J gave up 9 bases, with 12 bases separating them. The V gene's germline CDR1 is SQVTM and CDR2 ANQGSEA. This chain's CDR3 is CSVRLDGEQFF. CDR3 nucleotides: TGCAGCGTGAGGCTAGATGGTGAGCAGTTCTTC.

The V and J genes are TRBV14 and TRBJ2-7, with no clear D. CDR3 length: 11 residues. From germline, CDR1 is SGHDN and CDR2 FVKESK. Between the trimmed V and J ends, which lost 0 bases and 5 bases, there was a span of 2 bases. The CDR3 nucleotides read TGTGCCAGCAGCCAAGATGACGAGCAGTACTTC. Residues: CASSQDDEQYF. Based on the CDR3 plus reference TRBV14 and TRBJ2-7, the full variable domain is EAGVTQFPSHSVIEKGQTVTLRCDPISGHDNLYWYRRVMGKEIKFLLHFVKESKQDESGMPNNRFLAERTGGTYSTLKVQPAELEDSGVYFCASSQDDEQYFGPGTRLTVT.

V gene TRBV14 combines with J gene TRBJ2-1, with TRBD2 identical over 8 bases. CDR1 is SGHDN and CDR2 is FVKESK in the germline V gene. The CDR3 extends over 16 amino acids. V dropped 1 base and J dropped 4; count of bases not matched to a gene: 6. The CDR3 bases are TGTGCCAGCAGCCAAGTCCCAGCGGGAGTATACAATGAGCAGTTCTTC. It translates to CASSQVPAGVYNEQFF.

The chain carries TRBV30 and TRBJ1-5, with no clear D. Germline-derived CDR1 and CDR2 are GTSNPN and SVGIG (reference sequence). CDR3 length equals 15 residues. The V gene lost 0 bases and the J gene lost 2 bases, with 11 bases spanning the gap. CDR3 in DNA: TGTGCCTGGAGTGTACTTGGCACAGGCAATCAGCCCCAGCATTTT. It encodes CAWSVLGTGNQPQHF.

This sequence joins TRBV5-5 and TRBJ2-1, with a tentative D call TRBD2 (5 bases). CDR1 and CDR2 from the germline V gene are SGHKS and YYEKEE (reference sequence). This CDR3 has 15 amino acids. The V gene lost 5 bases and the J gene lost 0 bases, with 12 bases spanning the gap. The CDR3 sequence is CASSAGGSSYNEQFF. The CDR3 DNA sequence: TGTGCCAGCAGTGCAGGAGGAAGCTCCTACAATGAGCAGTTCTTC.

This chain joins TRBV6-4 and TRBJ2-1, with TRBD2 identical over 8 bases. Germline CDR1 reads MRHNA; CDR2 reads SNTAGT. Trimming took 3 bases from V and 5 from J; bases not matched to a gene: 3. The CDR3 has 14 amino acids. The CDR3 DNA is TGTGCCAGCAGTGATAGCGGGGATAACAATGAGCAGTTCTTC. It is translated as CASSDSGDNNEQFF.

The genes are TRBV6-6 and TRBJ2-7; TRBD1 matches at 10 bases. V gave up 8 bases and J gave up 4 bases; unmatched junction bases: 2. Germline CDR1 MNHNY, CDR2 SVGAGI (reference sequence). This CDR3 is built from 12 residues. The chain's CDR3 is CASRDRGYEQYF. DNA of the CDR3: TGTGCCAGCCGGGACAGGGGTTACGAGCAGTACTTC.

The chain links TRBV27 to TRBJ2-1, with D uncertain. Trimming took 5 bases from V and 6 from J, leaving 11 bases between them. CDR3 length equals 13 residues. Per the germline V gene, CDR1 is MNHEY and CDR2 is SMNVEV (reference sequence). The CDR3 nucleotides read TGTGCCAGCAGTCTAGGACGGTTCAATGAGCAGTTCTTC. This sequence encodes CASSLGRFNEQFF.